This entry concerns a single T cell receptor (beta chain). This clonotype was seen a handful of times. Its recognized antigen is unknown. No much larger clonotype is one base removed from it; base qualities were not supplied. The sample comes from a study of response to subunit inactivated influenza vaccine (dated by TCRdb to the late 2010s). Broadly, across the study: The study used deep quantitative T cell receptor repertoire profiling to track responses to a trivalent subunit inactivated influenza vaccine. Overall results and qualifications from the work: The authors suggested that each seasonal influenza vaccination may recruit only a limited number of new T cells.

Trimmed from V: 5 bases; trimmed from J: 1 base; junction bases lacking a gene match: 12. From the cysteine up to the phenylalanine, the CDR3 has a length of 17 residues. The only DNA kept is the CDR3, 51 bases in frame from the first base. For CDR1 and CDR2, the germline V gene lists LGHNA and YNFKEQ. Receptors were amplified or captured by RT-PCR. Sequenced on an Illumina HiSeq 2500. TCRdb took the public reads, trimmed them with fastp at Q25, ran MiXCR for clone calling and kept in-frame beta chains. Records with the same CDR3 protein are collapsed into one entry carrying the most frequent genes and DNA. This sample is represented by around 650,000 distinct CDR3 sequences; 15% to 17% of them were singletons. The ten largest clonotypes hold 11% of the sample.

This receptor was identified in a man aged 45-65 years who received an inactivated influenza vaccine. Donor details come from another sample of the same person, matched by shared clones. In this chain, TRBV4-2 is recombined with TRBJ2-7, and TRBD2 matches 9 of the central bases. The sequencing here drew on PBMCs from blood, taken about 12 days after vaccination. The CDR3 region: CASSWAGGSRRSYEQYF. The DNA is TGTGCCAGCAGCTGGGCGGGAGGGTCCCGGAGGTCCTACGAGCAGTACTTC.